The 12 T cell receptor beta chains listed next were all sequenced from one sample in a study of neurological immune-mediated disorders. TCRdb ran MiXCR on the 5' RACE reads and lists one entry per CDR3 protein. The table lists more than 25,000 distinct CDR3 sequences, about 12% of them singletons. Sequenced material: PBMCs. The source is a woman aged 55 to 70 in good health.

The gene calls are TRBV4-3 and TRBJ2-5; 8 positions match TRBD1. CDR3 length: 15 amino acids. Germline loops: CDR1 LGHNA, CDR2 YSLEER. With V trimmed by 1 base and J by 0 bases, 1 base remained unmatched. Written as DNA, the CDR3 is TGCGCCAGCAGCCAAGGACAGGGGTACCAAGAGACCCAGTACTTC. As protein: CASSQGQGYQETQYF.

As concerns this clonotype: Sequence at one end of the junction differs from germline and may be a read error. The chain links TRBV7-6 to TRBJ2-7, with no clear D. Germline V gene data show CDR1 as SGHVS and CDR2 as FNYEAQ. The length of the CDR3 is 11 residues. The CDR3 protein is CANSLETEQYF. CDR3 nucleotide sequence: TGTGCCAACAGCTTAGAGACAGAGCAGTACTTC.

At least ten counts were recorded for this clonotype. The chain joins TRBV5-1 to TRBJ2-7; D unresolved. V lost 4 bases, J lost 4 bases, and 3 bases lay in between. CDR1 SGHRS and CDR2 YFSETQ come from the germline V gene. This CDR3 comprises 10 residues. CDR3 DNA: TGCGCCAGCAGCACTTACGAGCAGTACTTC. Translating it yields CASSTYEQYF.

There are many counts of this clonotype. This sequence joins TRBV7-9 and TRBJ2-1, with 11 positions matching TRBD2. V gave up 7 bases and J gave up 2 bases; unmatched junction bases: 10. The CDR3 length is 17 residues. CDR1 SEHNR and CDR2 FQNEAQ come from the germline V gene (reference sequence). The CDR3 loop reads CASTPRSGGGTYNEQFF. CDR3 coding DNA: TGTGCCAGCACCCCCCGTAGCGGGGGGGGAACCTACAATGAGCAGTTCTTC.

This clonotype occurred many times. In DNA form, the CDR3 reads TGCGCCAGTAGCGGGACAGGGGGGAGCTCCTACAATGAGCAGTTCTTC. This gives the protein CASSGTGGSSYNEQFF. The gene calls are TRBV5-1 and TRBJ2-1; TRBD1 agrees at 11 bases. The germline V gene encodes CDR1 SGHRS and CDR2 YFSETQ. V lost 8 bases, J lost 0 bases, and 7 bases stayed unmatched. The CDR3 consists of 16 residues.

This clonotype was picked up many times. The V gene is TRBV5-1, the J gene TRBJ1-3; D not certain. This CDR3 has 14 amino acids. In germline, CDR1 is SGHRS, CDR2 YFSETQ. Trimming took 0 bases from V and 0 from J, leaving 4 bases between them. The CDR3 is CASSLDSSGNTIYF. CDR3 sequence (DNA): TGCGCCAGCAGCTTGGACAGCTCTGGAAACACCATATATTTT.

In its sample, this clonotype was seen many times. J is TRBJ2-3 and V is TRBV5-1; no firm D call. Trimming left V 5 bases short and J 1 base short, with 11 bases between. Germline CDR1 SGHRS, CDR2 YFSETQ. This CDR3 has 14 amino acids. CDR3 coding DNA: TGCGCCAGCAGAGGGATCACAGGCACAGATACGCAGTATTTT. Protein product: CASRGITGTDTQYF.

The table lists this clonotype with many counts. The chain uses TRBV6-6 and TRBJ1-5; no clear D gene. Germline CDR1 reads MNHNY; CDR2 reads SVGAGI (reference sequence). The CDR3 sequence is 15 residues long. V was pared by 3 bases and J by 2 bases, with 11 bases between. The CDR3 nucleotides are TGTGCCAGCAGTTATCCGGGTGGGGGCAATCAGCCCCAGCATTTT. Translation: CASSYPGGGNQPQHF.

This clonotype was observed many times. The CDR3 DNA reads as TGCGCCAGCAGTTATGTCCCGGGACAGGGGGCGGCTTTCTTT. This gives the protein CASSYVPGQGAAFF. The chain is built from TRBV5-1 and TRBJ1-1, with 12 bases fitting TRBD1. This CDR3 has 14 residues. V shed 5 bases and J 11 bases; nucleotides not matched to a gene: 10. The germline CDR1 and CDR2 sequences are SGHRS and YFSETQ.

This clonotype was found many times. The chain is built from TRBV5-1 and TRBJ1-1; D remains ambiguous. CDR1 SGHRS and CDR2 YFSETQ come from the germline V gene. V dropped 1 base and J dropped 2 bases, with 12 bases sitting between them. The CDR3 runs to 15 residues. CDR3 in amino acids: CASSLWSRDNTEAFF. The CDR3 nucleotides are TGCGCCAGCAGCTTGTGGTCGAGGGATAACACTGAAGCTTTCTTT.

This clonotype appeared many times. The genes are TRBV5-5 and TRBJ1-1; maybe TRBD1 (5 bases). Trimming pared 0 bases from V and 5 bases from J, leaving 8 bases between. The CDR3 spans 13 residues. Germline assignment: CDR1 SGHKS and CDR2 YYEKEE (reference sequence). The CDR3 loop is CASSLEGRTEAFF. The CDR3 DNA sequence: TGTGCCAGCAGCTTGGAGGGGCGGACTGAAGCTTTCTTT.

This clonotype qualifies as medium-sized. The rearrangement links TRBV29-1 to TRBJ1-2; possible D gene TRBD1, 6 bases. The CDR3 has 14 amino acids. Trimming removed 6 bases from V and 8 bases from J, with 22 bases in between. Per the germline V gene, CDR1 is SQVTM and CDR2 is ANQGSEA. This chain's CDR3 is CSVGRTESIGGYTF. CDR3 nucleotides: TGCAGCGTGGGCCGGACAGAGTCGATCGGGGGCTACACCTTC.